These 7 T cell receptor beta chains were all obtained from the same sample, sequenced in a study of control samples from healthy donors and cancer patients. The table came from immunoSEQ multiplex PCR; TCRdb's copy has only in-frame clones and leaves some out. This table holds 100,000 to 150,000 clones, roughly 92% found once. The sample comprised PBMCs. These receptors were obtained from an elderly man with head and neck cancer.

The chain uses TRBV30 and TRBJ1-2; TRBD1 aligns across 10 bases. Germline V gives CDR1 GTSNPN, CDR2 SVGIG (reference sequence). V shed 5 bases, J shed 8 bases, and the junction held 11 bases outside the gene matches. CDR3 length: 14 amino acids. This CDR3 reads CAWDALGQGKGYTF. The CDR3 nucleotides are TGTGCCTGGGACGCGCTGGGACAGGGGAAGGGCTACACCTTC.

V gene TRBV5-1 combines with J gene TRBJ1-5; 7 bases fit TRBD1. V dropped 2 bases and J dropped 5; count of bases not matched to a gene: 4. This CDR3 is built from 14 residues. Germline assignment: CDR1 SGHRS and CDR2 YFSETQ. CDR3 nucleotides: TGCGCCAGCAGCTTAGGGGGCGCGGATCAGCCCCAGCATTTT. This encodes CASSLGGADQPQHF.

This rearrangement joins TRBV7-9 to TRBJ2-2; TRBD1 might be the D (6 bases). The V end was cut by 1 base, the J end by 1 base, with 7 bases between. CDR1 is SEHNR and CDR2 is FQNEAQ in the germline V gene (reference sequence). This CDR3 region has 15 residues. The CDR3 DNA sequence: TGTGCCAGCAGCTTAGGGGGACAGAACACCGGGGAGCTGTTTTTT. Amino acids: CASSLGGQNTGELFF.

The chain combines TRBV3-1 (or the pseudogene TRBV3-2) with TRBJ2-2; 7 bases agree with TRBD2. There are 13 residues in the CDR3. The V gene's germline CDR1 is LGHDT and CDR2 YNNKEL (reference sequence). Trimming at V came to 4 bases and at J to 4 bases, leaving 0 bases not matched to a gene. CDR3 amino acids: CASSPGGTGELFF. The CDR3 DNA reads TGTGCCAGCAGCCCGGGGGGCACCGGGGAGCTGTTTTTT.

The chain joins TRBV5-1 to TRBJ2-1, with D possibly being TRBD1 (6 bases). The CDR3 spans 14 residues. The germline V gene has CDR1 SGHRS and CDR2 YFSETQ. V was pared by 4 bases and J by 6 bases, with 14 bases between. The CDR3: CASSGKGQFNEQFF. DNA of the CDR3: TGCGCCAGCAGCGGGAAAGGACAGTTCAATGAGCAGTTCTTC. Full variable domain (missing parts from reference TRBV5-1 and TRBJ2-1): KAGVTQTPRYLIKTRGQQVTLSCSPISGHRSVSWYQQTPGQGLQFLFEYFSETQRNKGNFPGRFSGRQFSNSRSEMNVSTLELGDSALYLCASSGKGQFNEQFFGPGTRLTVL.

The genes are TRBV7-9 and TRBJ2-5, with TRBD1 as a possible D gene (6 bases). The CDR3 is 16 residues long. Germline V gives CDR1 SEHNR, CDR2 FQNEAQ (reference sequence). The V and J ends lost 6 bases and 2 bases respectively, with 19 bases between them. Written as DNA, the CDR3 is TGTGCCAGCAGACCAAACAGGATGGGGGCACAAGAGACCCAGTACTTC. It encodes CASRPNRMGAQETQYF.

This sequence joins TRBV19 and TRBJ1-2, with a weak D call TRBD1 (6 bases). Germline CDR1 and CDR2: LNHDA and SQIVND (reference sequence). V was cut by 0 bases and J by 2 bases, with 10 bases left in between. This CDR3 has 15 amino acids. CDR3 loop: CASSIDRGPNYGYTF. The DNA of the CDR3 is TGTGCCAGTAGTATAGATCGGGGGCCCAACTATGGCTACACCTTC.